The 23 T cell receptor beta chains given below trace back to one sample, sequenced in a study of blood T cell repertoires in COVID-19. Libraries were prepared by immunoSEQ multiplex PCR; TCRdb keeps only in-frame clonotypes and omits some of them. Here the sample spans about 160,000 clones, approximately 84% being singletons. The sequencing input was peripheral blood. The source of these receptors is a woman older than 75 with acute or convalescent COVID-19.

The J gene is TRBJ2-1, the V gene TRBV5-1, with a weak D call TRBD2 (5 bases). The V gene lost 4 bases and the J gene lost 5 bases, with 13 bases spanning the gap. The CDR3 has 14 residues. Germline V gives CDR1 SGHRS, CDR2 YFSETQ. The CDR3 reads CASSDPRGNNEQFF. The CDR3 region has the DNA TGCGCCAGCAGCGACCCGAGAGGGAACAATGAGCAGTTCTTC.

The rearrangement uses TRBV7-9 and TRBJ2-3; 9 bases match TRBD2. The CDR3 spans 16 residues. Germline CDR1 SEHNR, CDR2 FQNEAQ (reference sequence). V trimming: 5 bases; J trimming: 2 bases; junction bases outside the gene matches: 8. As DNA, the CDR3 is TGTGCCAGCAGCCCCCGACTAGCGGACCCCACAGATACGCAGTATTTT. It codes for CASSPRLADPTDTQYF.

This chain links TRBV6-2 or TRBV6-3 with TRBJ2-7; 12 bases agree with TRBD2. CDR1 MNHEY and CDR2 SVGEGT come from the germline V gene. The CDR3 runs 16 residues. With V trimmed by 4 bases and J by 0 bases, 4 bases remained unmatched. The CDR3 loop is CASSFLTSGSSYEQYF. For the CDR3, the DNA is TGTGCCAGCAGTTTCCTGACTAGCGGGAGCTCCTACGAGCAGTACTTC.

This sequence joins TRBV19 and TRBJ2-7; D may be TRBD1 (6 bases). Germline CDR1 LNHDA, CDR2 SQIVND (reference sequence). This CDR3 spans 14 amino acids. The ends were cut back, 7 bases at V and 1 base at J, with 14 bases in the middle. The CDR3 here is CASNARGKSYEQYF. The DNA for the CDR3 is TGTGCCAGTAACGCGAGGGGGAAATCCTACGAGCAGTACTTC.

The J gene is TRBJ1-2, the V gene TRBV5-1; the match to TRBD1 covers 7 bases. Germline loops: CDR1 SGHRS, CDR2 YFSETQ. The ends lost 0 bases at V and 4 bases at J; junction bases unmatched: 6. The CDR3 consists of 15 residues. The CDR3 region has the DNA TGCGCCAGCAGCTTGGCCGAAGGGGGCCCCTATGGCTACACCTTC. This sequence encodes CASSLAEGGPYGYTF.

This chain links TRBV7-6 with TRBJ2-1; 7 bases agree with TRBD1. V was clipped by 6 bases and J by 0 bases; unmatched bases: 8. The germline CDR1 and CDR2 sequences are SGHVS and FNYEAQ. The CDR3 runs 16 residues. The CDR3 reads CASSPTRGSSYNEQFF. CDR3 bases: TGTGCCAGCAGTCCGACCAGGGGGAGCTCCTACAATGAGCAGTTCTTC.

The chain joins TRBV7-2 to TRBJ2-7, with unresolved D. The V gene lost 1 base and the J gene lost 0 bases, with 13 bases spanning the gap. The germline V gene has CDR1 SGHTA and CDR2 FQGNSA. CDR3 size: 16 residues. This CDR3 is CASSLGAGSSSYEQYF. CDR3 in DNA: TGTGCCAGCAGCTTAGGGGCCGGAAGTAGCTCCTACGAGCAGTACTTC.

This clone appeared a single time. The genes are TRBV19 and TRBJ1-2; TRBD1 matches 9 bases. V lost 7 bases, J lost 6 bases, and 12 bases stayed unmatched. This CDR3 contains 15 residues. Germline V gives CDR1 LNHDA, CDR2 SQIVND (reference sequence). CDR3 nucleotides: TGTGCCAGTACCGACAGAACAGGGGGCTTGCATGGCTACACCTTC. Translating gives CASTDRTGGLHGYTF.

The chain links TRBV7-6 to TRBJ2-7; TRBD2 matches at 10 bases. The CDR3 has 16 residues. The germline CDR1 and CDR2 sequences are SGHVS and FNYEAQ. After removal of 5 bases from V and 0 bases from J, the junction contained 7 bases not matched to a gene. The CDR3 DNA is TGTGCCAGCAGCCTAACACTAGCGGGGAGCTCCTACGAGCAGTACTTC. Its translation: CASSLTLAGSSYEQYF.

This chain connects TRBV5-6 to TRBJ1-2; maybe TRBD1 (6 bases). The germline CDR1 and CDR2 sequences are SGHDT and YYEEEE. V shed 9 bases and J shed 3 bases, with 12 bases lying between them. There are 12 residues in the CDR3. This chain's CDR3 is CATSEGDYGYTF. Written as DNA, the CDR3 is TGTGCCACCAGTGAGGGGGACTATGGCTACACCTTC. The full variable domain, its missing parts supplied by reference TRBV5-6 and TRBJ1-2, is DAGVTQSPTHLIKTRGQQVTLRCSPKSGHDTVSWYQQALGQGPQFIFQYYEEEERQRGNFPDRFSGHQFPNYSSELNVNALLLGDSALYLCATSEGDYGYTFGSGTRLTVV.

This clone has a count of ten or more. The chain employs TRBV27 and TRBJ1-1; 8 positions match TRBD1. CDR3 length: 11 residues. The V and J ends lost 8 bases and 11 bases, in that order; junction bases with no gene match: 7. Germline V gene sequence: CDR1 MNHEY, CDR2 SMNVEV (reference sequence). The CDR3 sequence is CASLQGVEAFF. Written as DNA, the CDR3 is TGTGCCAGCTTACAGGGGGTGGAGGCTTTCTTT.

The chain uses TRBV4-1 and TRBJ1-2, with TRBD1 as a possible D gene (6 bases). Between the trimmed V and J ends, which lost 4 bases and 0 bases, there was a span of 18 bases. CDR1 and CDR2 from the germline V gene are MGHRA and YSYEKL. This CDR3 is built from 17 residues. Here the CDR3 reads CASSPRPFRGPNYGYTF. The CDR3 DNA reads TGCGCCAGCAGCCCCCGACCTTTCAGGGGACCTAACTATGGCTACACCTTC.

The chain is built from TRBV7-8 and TRBJ2-2, with D perhaps matching TRBD1 (5 bases). The CDR3 has 16 residues. In germline, CDR1 is SGHVS, CDR2 FQNEAQ. The ends were cut back, 1 base at V and 3 bases at J, with 12 bases in the middle. CDR3 amino acids: CASSLVGDSHTGELFF. The CDR3 region has the DNA TGTGCCAGCAGCTTAGTGGGCGACAGTCACACCGGGGAGCTGTTTTTT.

The chain is built from TRBV10-3 and TRBJ1-5; D remains unclear. The CDR3 has 13 amino acids. Germline loops: CDR1 ENHRY, CDR2 SYGVKD. V shed 3 bases and J shed 11 bases, with 14 bases lying between them. In DNA form, the CDR3 reads TGTGCCATCAGTGAAATTATGCCCGGGGCCCAGCATTTT. Its translation: CAISEIMPGAQHF.

J is TRBJ2-1 and V is TRBV7-7, with 7 bases that match TRBD2. CDR1 SSHAT and CDR2 FNYEAQ come from the germline V gene (reference sequence). V shed 1 base, J shed 6 bases, and the junction held 3 bases outside the gene matches. This CDR3 has 14 residues. The CDR3 spells CASSLELASNEQFF. The CDR3 nucleotides read TGTGCCAGCAGCTTAGAACTAGCGAGCAATGAGCAGTTCTTC.

The CDR3 protein is CASGEGISNQPQHF. For the CDR3, the DNA is TGTGCCAGCGGGGAGGGTATAAGCAATCAGCCCCAGCATTTT. The chain links TRBV2 to TRBJ1-5; D unclear. Trimming took off 8 bases at V and 1 base at J, with 12 bases between the two ends. Germline-derived CDR1 and CDR2 are SNHLY and FYNNEI. The CDR3 extends over 14 amino acids.

The chain uses TRBV18 and TRBJ1-3; 8 bases align to TRBD1. The J segment lost 0 bases and the V segment lost 3 bases, leaving 4 bases of the junction unmatched. The CDR3 loop spans 16 amino acids. Germline V lookup: CDR1 KGHSH, CDR2 LQKENI. CDR3 residues: CASSPFGTGSGNTIYF. In DNA, the CDR3 is TGTGCCAGCTCACCCTTCGGGACAGGCTCTGGAAACACCATATATTTT.

The chain recombines TRBV27 with TRBJ2-1; 9 bases fit TRBD2. This CDR3 spans 16 amino acids. The junction had 10 bases not matched to a gene; V was cut back by 5 bases and J by 5 bases. Germline CDR1 is MNHEY and CDR2 is SMNVEV (reference sequence). The CDR3 reads CASSPVVIAGDNEQFF. DNA for the CDR3: TGTGCCAGCAGTCCCGTCGTAATAGCGGGAGACAATGAGCAGTTCTTC.

This clone was counted between two and nine times. The V gene is TRBV12-5, the J gene TRBJ1-5; D unclear. Trimming stripped 4 bases from V and 4 bases from J, with 11 bases between. The CDR3 length is 14 residues. Germline V gives CDR1 LGHNT, CDR2 FRNRAP. The CDR3 reads CASGSWTGNQPQHF. The CDR3 coding sequence is TGTGCTAGTGGTTCCTGGACGGGGAATCAGCCCCAGCATTTT.

The chain links TRBV6-2 or TRBV6-3 to TRBJ1-5; 9 nucleotides line up with TRBD1. The CDR3 runs to 16 residues. V lost 5 bases to trimming and J lost 0 bases; unmatched junction nucleotides: 5. Germline values: CDR1 MNHEY, CDR2 SVGEGT. The CDR3 loop reads CASSRTGAVSNQPQHF. The DNA for the CDR3 is TGTGCCAGCAGTAGGACAGGGGCGGTTAGCAATCAGCCCCAGCATTTT.

The chain carries TRBV19 and TRBJ2-1; possible D gene TRBD1, 6 bases. Trimming stripped 8 bases from V and 9 bases from J, with 11 bases between. From germline, CDR1 is LNHDA and CDR2 SQIVND (reference sequence). CDR3 length: 11 amino acids. CDR3 residues: CASYGGIEQFF. In DNA form, the CDR3 reads TGTGCCAGTTATGGGGGCATTGAGCAGTTCTTC.

The chain joins TRBV11-2 to TRBJ2-5; tentatively, D is TRBD1 (5 bases). Germline CDR1 reads SGHAT; CDR2 reads FQNNGV. V was cut by 7 bases and J by 7 bases, with 16 bases left in between. The CDR3 covers 13 residues. The CDR3 DNA reads TGTGCCAGCACCCTTACAGGTCCCAGGACCCAGTACTTC. This codes for CASTLTGPRTQYF.

The chain couples TRBV30 to TRBJ2-5; 11 nucleotides line up with TRBD1. The V gene's germline CDR1 is GTSNPN and CDR2 SVGIG (reference sequence). Trimming removed 5 bases from V and 2 bases from J; junction bases left unmatched: 1. The CDR3 sequence is 13 residues long. The CDR3 loop is CAWGDRGQETQYF. In DNA form, the CDR3 reads TGTGCCTGGGGGGACAGGGGGCAAGAGACCCAGTACTTC.